The 25 T cell receptor beta chains presented below share a single source sample, sequenced in a study of CD8+CD57+ T cells in acquired aplastic anemia. Before being chosen for sequencing, patients had shown CD8+CD57+ cell expansion by flow cytometry. Template material for TCR beta VDJ and CDR3 profiling consisted of genomic DNA. Each CDR3 protein gets one entry after TCRdb re-called the reads with MiXCR. The table lists some 170,000 distinct CDR3 sequences, 40% to 55% of them singletons. Sequenced: sorted CD4+, CD8+, or CD8+CD57+ T cells (not recorded which) from PBMCs. The source of these receptors is a human donor with aplastic anemia.

This clonotype has a count of ten or more. The V and J genes are TRBV11-2 and TRBJ2-1; 11 nucleotides line up with TRBD2. The ends lost 4 bases at V and 4 bases at J; junction bases unmatched: 12. Germline CDR1 SGHAT, CDR2 FQNNGV. This CDR3 comprises 18 residues. CDR3 sequence reads: CASSSFPRLAGTYNEQFF. The DNA for the CDR3 is TGTGCCAGCAGCTCCTTTCCCAGACTAGCGGGGACGTACAATGAGCAGTTCTTC.

V gene TRBV11-1 combines with J gene TRBJ2-7; 9 nucleotides match TRBD1. CDR1 is SGHAT and CDR2 is FQDESV in the germline V gene (reference sequence). The trim removed 4 bases at V and 2 bases at J, leaving 12 bases unmatched. This CDR3 is built from 17 residues. The CDR3 DNA follows: TGTGCCAGCAGCTACACTCCCGGGACAGGGAATACCTACGAGCAGTACTTC. Translating it yields CASSYTPGTGNTYEQYF.

The table lists this clonotype with many counts. V and J are TRBV2 and TRBJ1-3; D not resolved. Germline V gene lookup returns CDR1 SNHLY and CDR2 FYNNEI. This CDR3 has 14 residues. Trimming removed 2 bases at V and 2 bases at J, with 7 bases between. The CDR3 DNA is TGTGCCAGCAGTGAACTGAGAACTGGAAACACCATATATTTT. Protein sequence: CASSELRTGNTIYF.

The gene calls are TRBV5-1 and TRBJ2-5, with D hard to call. CDR1 is SGHRS, CDR2 YFSETQ, per germline. The germline V and J ends were trimmed by 2 bases and 0 bases, with 11 bases remaining between them. The CDR3 extends over 15 amino acids. CDR3 loop: CASSFRTKYQETQYF. The CDR3 bases are TGCGCCAGCAGCTTCCGGACCAAGTACCAAGAGACCCAGTACTTC.

The chain couples TRBV10-2 to TRBJ2-5; weak D call: TRBD1 (7 bases). The CDR3 has 14 residues. In germline, CDR1 is WSHSY, CDR2 SAAADI. The V gene lost 6 bases and the J gene lost 9 bases, with 20 bases spanning the gap. The CDR3 sequence is CASSQGAGGRSQYF. In DNA form, the CDR3 reads TGCGCCAGCAGCCAAGGGGCAGGGGGGAGGTCCCAGTACTTC.

At least ten counts were recorded for this clonotype. V gene TRBV5-8 combines with J gene TRBJ1-5, with D tentatively TRBD1 (6 bases). Germline V gene sequence: CDR1 SGHTS, CDR2 YDEGEE. The CDR3 has 14 amino acids. The V end was cut by 0 bases, the J end by 5 bases, with 9 bases between. In DNA, the CDR3 is TGTGCCAGCAGCTTGGGAGGGGGAGATCAGCCCCAGCATTTT. Its translation is CASSLGGGDQPQHF.

This clonotype came up a few times. V and J are TRBV5-4 and TRBJ2-5, with TRBD1 matching over 7 bases. V dropped 3 bases and J dropped 4; count of bases not matched to a gene: 3. Germline CDR1 and CDR2: SGHNT and YYREEE (reference sequence). This CDR3 has 13 residues. DNA of the CDR3: TGTGCCAGCAGCTCGACAGGGTTAGAGACCCAGTACTTC. Protein product: CASSSTGLETQYF.

The chain couples TRBV7-9 to TRBJ2-5; D remains unclear. V was clipped by 7 bases and J by 7 bases, with 13 bases between them. CDR3 length: 12 residues. Germline V gene lookup returns CDR1 SEHNR and CDR2 FQNEAQ (reference sequence). The CDR3 coding sequence is TGTGCCAGCAACGTCATCCCGGGGACCCAGTACTTC. This encodes CASNVIPGTQYF.

V and J are TRBV6-2 or TRBV6-3 and TRBJ2-7, with D possibly being TRBD2 (6 bases). Germline CDR1 is MNHEY and CDR2 is SVGEGT. Trimming stripped 7 bases from V and 0 bases from J, with 16 bases between. The CDR3 is 15 residues long. The CDR3: CASTQAGPSSYEQYF. In nucleotides, the CDR3 is TGTGCCAGCACTCAGGCGGGGCCGAGCTCCTACGAGCAGTACTTC.

The chain couples TRBV20-1 to TRBJ1-2; 8 bases map to TRBD1. After removal of 1 base from V and 4 bases from J, the junction contained 5 bases not matched to a gene. Germline CDR1 reads DFQATT; CDR2 reads SNEGSKA (reference sequence). CDR3 size: 14 residues. CDR3 protein: CSARGQGYGYGYTF. CDR3 DNA sequence: TGCAGTGCTAGAGGACAGGGGTATGGCTATGGCTACACCTTC.

In this sample, this clonotype turned up a few times. The V call is TRBV7-3, the J call TRBJ2-7; 8 positions match TRBD2. With V trimmed by 1 base and J by 3 bases, 8 bases remained unmatched. The germline CDR1 and CDR2 sequences are SGHTA and FQGTGA. CDR3 length equals 16 residues. The CDR3 DNA follows: TGTGCCAGCAGCTTAATGCCAGCGGGGGAGGACTACGAGCAGTACTTC. This encodes CASSLMPAGEDYEQYF.

V is TRBV7-2 and J is TRBJ1-3; 7 nucleotides line up with TRBD1. The germline CDR1 and CDR2 sequences are SGHTA and FQGNSA. The V gene end was trimmed by 5 bases and the J gene end by 4 bases; junction bases not matched to a gene: 8. The CDR3 contains 15 residues. CDR3: CASSEGQPPGNTIYF. The CDR3 DNA sequence: TGTGCCAGCAGCGAGGGACAGCCTCCGGGAAACACCATATATTTT.

The CDR3 DNA follows: TGTGCCACCAGCAGAGGACCTGGACAGGGGAACTACGAGCATTTT. Encoded protein: CATSRGPGQGNYEHF. This chain joins TRBV15 and TRBJ1-5; TRBD1 matches 9 bases. Germline V gene lookup returns CDR1 LNHNV and CDR2 YYDKDF (reference sequence). There are 15 residues in the CDR3. The J segment lost 14 bases and the V segment lost 1 base, leaving 12 bases of the junction unmatched.

Comment on this clonotype: Without the conserved terminal phenylalanine or tryptophan, this CDR3 likely stems from a read error. J is TRBJ1-6 and V is TRBV10-3; 11 bases are a match to TRBD1. CDR1 is ENHRY, CDR2 SYGVKD, per germline. The CDR3 spans 14 residues. CDR3 bases: TGCGCCATCAGTGAGGACAGGGGGCTTTCACCCCTCCACTTG. Protein product: CAISEDRGLSPLHL.

The chain combines TRBV2 with TRBJ1-5; D remains ambiguous. Germline V gene data show CDR1 as SNHLY and CDR2 as FYNNEI. V lost 6 bases, J lost 6 bases, and 12 bases lay in between. This CDR3 spans 13 amino acids. This CDR3 is CASRGRLGQPQHF. CDR3 sequence (DNA): TGTGCCAGCAGGGGAAGATTAGGTCAGCCCCAGCATTTT.

On this clonotype itself: This clone may be a read error of a much larger clone one base away. The rearrangement uses TRBV9 and TRBJ1-1, with no clear D. There are 12 residues in the CDR3. Germline CDR1 is SGDLS and CDR2 is YYNGEE. The CDR3 is CASGKSNTEASF. As DNA, the CDR3 is TGTGCCAGCGGCAAGTCGAACACTGAAGCTTCCTTT.

The chain joins TRBV2 to TRBJ1-2, with unresolved D. V gave up 6 bases and J gave up 2 bases, with 7 bases separating them. Looked up from germline, CDR1 is SNHLY and CDR2 is FYNNEI. The CDR3 consists of 12 residues. This CDR3 reads CASRELNYGYTF. CDR3 bases: TGTGCCAGCAGGGAGCTCAACTATGGCTACACCTTC.

This clonotype was observed once. The V gene is TRBV7-9, the J gene TRBJ1-2, with 10 bases matching TRBD1. Germline CDR1 reads SEHNR; CDR2 reads FQNEAQ (reference sequence). This CDR3 has 15 amino acids. V lost 4 bases and J lost 3; bases outside the gene matches: 5. The CDR3 nucleotides are TGTGCCAGCAGCTACGGGACAGGGGTGCACTATGGCTACACCTTC. Its translation: CASSYGTGVHYGYTF.

This clonotype was observed at least ten times. V is TRBV10-3 and J is TRBJ1-5; possibly TRBD1 for D (5 bases). Germline V gene sequence: CDR1 ENHRY, CDR2 SYGVKD. Trimming pared 10 bases from V and 2 bases from J, leaving 15 bases between. The CDR3 contains 14 residues. The DNA of the CDR3 is TGTGCCACTAGTCCCACAGGCGGCAATCAGCCCCAGCATTTT. This codes for CATSPTGGNQPQHF.

This clonotype has only a few counts. V is TRBV15 and J is TRBJ1-2; unclear D gene. V was clipped by 1 base and J by 3 bases, with 6 bases between them. The CDR3 is 13 amino acids. Germline V CDR1 and CDR2: LNHNV, YYDKDF (reference sequence). The CDR3, as DNA: TGTGCCACCAGCAGAGGAGTGGACTATGGCTACACCTTC. It is translated as CATSRGVDYGYTF.

Only a few counts were recorded for this clonotype. Here the CDR3 DNA reads TGTGCCAGCAGCTTGCTATTTCGGCAGGGGGACAGGGGAGAAGCTTTCTTT. Translated, it gives CASSLLFRQGDRGEAFF. The rearrangement links TRBV5-8 to TRBJ1-1, with 10 bases matching TRBD1. V shed 1 base and J 8 bases; nucleotides not matched to a gene: 14. This CDR3 has 17 amino acids. Germline V lookup: CDR1 SGHTS, CDR2 YDEGEE.

V gene TRBV20-1 combines with J gene TRBJ2-7; the match to TRBD2 covers 12 bases. The germline V gene has CDR1 DFQATT and CDR2 SNEGSKA (reference sequence). The J segment lost 3 bases and the V segment lost 2 bases, leaving 11 bases of the junction unmatched. This CDR3 is 17 amino acids long. The CDR3 nucleotides are TGCAGTGCTAGATCCCAACTAGCGGGGGGTAGGGGCTACGAGCAGTACTTC. Residues: CSARSQLAGGRGYEQYF.

The chain is built from TRBV6-1 and TRBJ1-1; 8 positions agree with TRBD1. The germline CDR1 and CDR2 sequences are MNHNS and SASEGT. CDR3 length equals 16 residues. With 0 bases clipped from V and 3 bases from J, the junction kept 6 bases outside the gene matches. CDR3 in amino acids: CASSEATGGLHTEAFF. CDR3 in DNA: TGTGCCAGCAGTGAAGCAACAGGGGGATTACACACTGAAGCTTTCTTT.

There are a few counts of this clonotype. The chain combines TRBV15 with TRBJ1-3, with no clear D. The germline gives CDR1 LNHNV, CDR2 YYDKDF (reference sequence). Trimming pared 0 bases from V and 7 bases from J, leaving 10 bases between. The CDR3 is 14 amino acids. The DNA for the CDR3 is TGTGCCACCAGCAGAGATACAACCCGGAACACCATATATTTT. Its protein product is CATSRDTTRNTIYF.

In this sample, this clonotype turned up a few times. The chain recombines TRBV24-1 with TRBJ1-2; D gene unclear. V lost 4 bases and J lost 4, with 12 bases in between. Looked up from germline, CDR1 is KGHDR and CDR2 is SFDVKD. The CDR3 consists of 14 residues. The CDR3 DNA is TGTGCCACCAGTGAGACCGAGGCTGGCTATGGCTACACCTTC. As protein: CATSETEAGYGYTF.